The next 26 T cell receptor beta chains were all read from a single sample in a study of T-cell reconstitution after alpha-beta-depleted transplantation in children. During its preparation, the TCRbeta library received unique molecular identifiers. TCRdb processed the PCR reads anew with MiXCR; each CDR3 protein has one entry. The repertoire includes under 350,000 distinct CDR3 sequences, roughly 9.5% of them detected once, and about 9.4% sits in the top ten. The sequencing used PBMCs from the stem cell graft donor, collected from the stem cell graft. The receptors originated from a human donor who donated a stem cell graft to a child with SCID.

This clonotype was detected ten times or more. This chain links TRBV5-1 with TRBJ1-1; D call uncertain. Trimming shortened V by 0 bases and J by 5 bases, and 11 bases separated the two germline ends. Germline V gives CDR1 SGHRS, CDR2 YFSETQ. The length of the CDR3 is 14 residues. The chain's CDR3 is CASSLVSRETEAFF. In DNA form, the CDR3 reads TGCGCCAGCAGCTTGGTCAGTAGGGAAACTGAAGCTTTCTTT. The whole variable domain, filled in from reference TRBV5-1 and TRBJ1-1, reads KAGVTQTPRYLIKTRGQQVTLSCSPISGHRSVSWYQQTPGQGLQFLFEYFSETQRNKGNFPGRFSGRQFSNSRSEMNVSTLELGDSALYLCASSLVSRETEAFFGQGTRLTVV.

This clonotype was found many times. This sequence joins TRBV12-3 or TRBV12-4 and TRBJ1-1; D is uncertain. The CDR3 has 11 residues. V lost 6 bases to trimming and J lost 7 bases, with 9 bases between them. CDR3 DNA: TGTGCCAGCAGGTTAAGGGATGAAGCTTTCTTT. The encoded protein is CASRLRDEAFF.

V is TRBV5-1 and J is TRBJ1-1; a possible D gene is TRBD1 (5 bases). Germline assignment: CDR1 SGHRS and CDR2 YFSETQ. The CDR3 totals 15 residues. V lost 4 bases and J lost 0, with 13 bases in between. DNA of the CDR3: TGCGCCAGCAGCGATCCGGGACCCATGAACACTGAAGCTTTCTTT. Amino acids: CASSDPGPMNTEAFF.

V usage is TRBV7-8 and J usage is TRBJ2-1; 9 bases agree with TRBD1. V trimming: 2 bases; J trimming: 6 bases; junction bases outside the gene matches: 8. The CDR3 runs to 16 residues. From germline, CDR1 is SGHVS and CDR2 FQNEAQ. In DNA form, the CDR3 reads TGTGCCAGCAGCTTAACGGGACAGGGTGTGGGCAATGAGCAGTTCTTC. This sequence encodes CASSLTGQGVGNEQFF.

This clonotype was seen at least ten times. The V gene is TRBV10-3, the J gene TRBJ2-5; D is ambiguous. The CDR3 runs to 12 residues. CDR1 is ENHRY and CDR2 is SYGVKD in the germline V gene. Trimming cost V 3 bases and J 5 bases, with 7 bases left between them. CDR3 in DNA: TGTGCCATCAGTGATCTGGTGGAGACCCAGTACTTC. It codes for CAISDLVETQYF.

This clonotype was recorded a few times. In DNA, the CDR3 is TGTGCCAGCTCAGCGACAGGGGGAAATGAGCAGTTCTTC. This translates into CASSATGGNEQFF. This chain links TRBV18 with TRBJ2-1; 9 bases line up with TRBD1. This CDR3 has 13 residues. CDR1 and CDR2 (germline): KGHSH, LQKENI. V lost 5 bases and J lost 7; bases outside the gene matches: 3. The complete variable domain, with remaining parts taken from reference TRBV18 and TRBJ2-1, reads NAGVMQNPRHLVRRRGQEARLRCSPMKGHSHVYWYRQLPEEGLKFMVYLQKENIIDESGMPKERFSAEFPKEGPSILRIQQVVRGDSAAYFCASSATGGNEQFFGPGTRLTVL.

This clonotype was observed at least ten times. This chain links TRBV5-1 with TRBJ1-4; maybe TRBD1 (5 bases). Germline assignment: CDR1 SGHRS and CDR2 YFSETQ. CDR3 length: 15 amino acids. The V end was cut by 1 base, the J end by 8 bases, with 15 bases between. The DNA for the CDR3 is TGCGCCAGCAGCTTGTATTCGGGGACGGGCGAAAAACTGTTTTTT. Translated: CASSLYSGTGEKLFF.

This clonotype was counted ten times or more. CDR3 sequence (DNA): TGCAGTGCTGGGGGATGGGACACCGGGGAGCTGTTTTTT. As protein: CSAGGWDTGELFF. The V call is TRBV20-1, the J call TRBJ2-2; the D gene could be TRBD1 or TRBD2 (5 bases each). The V gene lost 5 bases and the J gene lost 3 bases, with 10 bases spanning the gap. This CDR3 contains 13 residues. Per germline, CDR1 DFQATT and CDR2 SNEGSKA (reference sequence).

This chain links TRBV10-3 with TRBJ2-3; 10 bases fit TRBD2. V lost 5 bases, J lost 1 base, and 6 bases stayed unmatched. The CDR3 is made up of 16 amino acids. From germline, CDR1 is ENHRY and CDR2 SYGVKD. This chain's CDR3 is CAISTSGGGGTDTQYF. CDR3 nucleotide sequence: TGTGCCATCAGTACAAGCGGGGGGGGCGGCACAGATACGCAGTATTTT.

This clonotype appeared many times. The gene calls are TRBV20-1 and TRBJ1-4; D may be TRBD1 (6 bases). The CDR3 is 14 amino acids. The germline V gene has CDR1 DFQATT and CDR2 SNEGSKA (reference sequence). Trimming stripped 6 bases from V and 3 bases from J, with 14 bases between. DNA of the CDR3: TGCAGTGCAATACAGGGTTTTTCTAATGAAAAACTGTTTTTT. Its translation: CSAIQGFSNEKLFF.

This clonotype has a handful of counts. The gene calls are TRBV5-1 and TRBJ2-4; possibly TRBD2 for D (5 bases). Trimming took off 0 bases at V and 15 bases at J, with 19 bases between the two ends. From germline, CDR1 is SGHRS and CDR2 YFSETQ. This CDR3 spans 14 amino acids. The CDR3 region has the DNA TGCGCCAGCAGCTTGGCCCTTGGCCGACCGGGGTGGTACTTC. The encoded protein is CASSLALGRPGWYF.

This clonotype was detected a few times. The CDR3 region has the DNA TGCAGCGCCCTAGGGGCAGTCGAAGCTTTCTTT. This gives the protein CSALGAVEAFF. This rearrangement joins TRBV29-1 to TRBJ1-1, with D possibly TRBD1 on 5 matching bases. The CDR3 runs to 11 residues. Germline V gene sequence: CDR1 SQVTM, CDR2 ANQGSEA. V gave up 7 bases and J gave up 8 bases, with 14 bases separating them. Using reference TRBV29-1 and TRBJ1-1 for the parts outside the CDR3, the full variable domain is SAVISQKPSRDICQRGTSLTIQCQVDSQVTMMFWYRQQPGQSLTLIATANQGSEATYESGFVIDKFPISRPNLTFSTLTVSNMSPEDSSIYLCSALGAVEAFFGQGTRLTVV.

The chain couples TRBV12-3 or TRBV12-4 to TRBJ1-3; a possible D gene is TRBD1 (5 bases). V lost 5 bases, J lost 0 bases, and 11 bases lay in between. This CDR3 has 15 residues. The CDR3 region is CASSPTGYSGNTIYF. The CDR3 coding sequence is TGTGCCAGCAGTCCCACAGGCTACTCTGGAAACACCATATATTTT.

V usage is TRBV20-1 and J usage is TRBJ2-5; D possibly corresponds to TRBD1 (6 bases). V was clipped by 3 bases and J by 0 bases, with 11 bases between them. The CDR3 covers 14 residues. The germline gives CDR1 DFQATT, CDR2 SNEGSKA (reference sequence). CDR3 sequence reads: CSASAQGHQETQYF. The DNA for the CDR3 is TGCAGTGCTAGCGCCCAGGGGCACCAAGAGACCCAGTACTTC.

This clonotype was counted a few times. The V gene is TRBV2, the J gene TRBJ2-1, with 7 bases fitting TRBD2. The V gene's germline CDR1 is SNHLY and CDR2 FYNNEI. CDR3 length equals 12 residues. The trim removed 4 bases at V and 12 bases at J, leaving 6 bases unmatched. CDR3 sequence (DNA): TGTGCCAGCAGTGCTGTTGGCGGGGGGCAGTTCTTC. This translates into CASSAVGGGQFF.

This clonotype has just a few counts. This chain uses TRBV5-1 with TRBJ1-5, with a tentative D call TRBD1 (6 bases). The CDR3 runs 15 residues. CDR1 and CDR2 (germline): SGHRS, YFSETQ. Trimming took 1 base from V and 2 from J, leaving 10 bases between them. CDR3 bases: TGCGCCAGCAGCTTGTACGGGGGCGGCAATCAGCCCCAGCATTTT. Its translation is CASSLYGGGNQPQHF.

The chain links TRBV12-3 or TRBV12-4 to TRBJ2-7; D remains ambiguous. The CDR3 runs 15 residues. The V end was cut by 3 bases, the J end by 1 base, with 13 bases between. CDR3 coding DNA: TGTGCCAGCAGTTTGATTGAACACCAATCCTACGAGCAGTACTTC. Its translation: CASSLIEHQSYEQYF.

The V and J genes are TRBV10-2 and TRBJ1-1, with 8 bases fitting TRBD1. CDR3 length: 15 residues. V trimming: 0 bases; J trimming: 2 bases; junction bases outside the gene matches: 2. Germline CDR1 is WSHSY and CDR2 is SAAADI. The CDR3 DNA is TGCGCCAGCAGTGAGTCGGGACAGGCAAACACTGAAGCTTTCTTT. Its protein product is CASSESGQANTEAFF.

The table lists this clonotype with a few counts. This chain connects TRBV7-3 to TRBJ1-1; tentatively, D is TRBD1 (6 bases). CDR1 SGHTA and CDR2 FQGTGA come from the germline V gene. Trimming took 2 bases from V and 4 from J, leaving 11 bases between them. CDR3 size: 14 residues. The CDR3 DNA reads TGTGCCAGCAGCTTACAGGGGTTCAGCACTGAAGCTTTCTTT. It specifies CASSLQGFSTEAFF. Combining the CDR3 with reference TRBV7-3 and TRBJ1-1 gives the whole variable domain GAGVSQTPSNKVTEKGKYVELRCDPISGHTALYWYRQSLGQGPEFLIYFQGTGAADDSGLPNDRFFAVRPEGSVSTLKIQRTERGDSAVYLCASSLQGFSTEAFFGQGTRLTVV.

This CDR3 reads CASSFGGSYTEAFF. The CDR3 DNA reads TGTGCCAGCAGTTTTGGGGGCTCGTACACTGAAGCTTTCTTT. This chain links TRBV12-3 or TRBV12-4 with TRBJ1-1, with D tentatively TRBD1 (6 bases). Trimming left V 3 bases short and J 3 bases short, with 11 bases between. This CDR3 is 14 amino acids long.

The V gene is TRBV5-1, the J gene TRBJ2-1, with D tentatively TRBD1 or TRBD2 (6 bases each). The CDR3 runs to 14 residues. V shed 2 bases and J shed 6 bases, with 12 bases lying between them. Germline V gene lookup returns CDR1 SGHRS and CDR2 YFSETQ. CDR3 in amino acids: CASSFAGQGNEQFF. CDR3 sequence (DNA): TGCGCCAGCAGCTTTGCGGGACAAGGCAATGAGCAGTTCTTC.

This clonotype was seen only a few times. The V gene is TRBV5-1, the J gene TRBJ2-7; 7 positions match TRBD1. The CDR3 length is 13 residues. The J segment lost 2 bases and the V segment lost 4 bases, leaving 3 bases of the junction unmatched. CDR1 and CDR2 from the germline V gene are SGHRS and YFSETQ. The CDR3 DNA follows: TGCGCCAGCAGCGTGGGACAGACCTACGAGCAGTACTTC. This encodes CASSVGQTYEQYF.

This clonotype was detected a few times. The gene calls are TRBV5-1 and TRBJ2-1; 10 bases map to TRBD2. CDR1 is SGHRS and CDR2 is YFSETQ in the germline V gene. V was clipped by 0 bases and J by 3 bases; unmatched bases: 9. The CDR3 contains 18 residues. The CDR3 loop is CASSLVAGGPNIYNEQFF. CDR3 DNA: TGCGCCAGCAGCTTGGTAGCGGGGGGCCCCAACATCTACAATGAGCAGTTCTTC.

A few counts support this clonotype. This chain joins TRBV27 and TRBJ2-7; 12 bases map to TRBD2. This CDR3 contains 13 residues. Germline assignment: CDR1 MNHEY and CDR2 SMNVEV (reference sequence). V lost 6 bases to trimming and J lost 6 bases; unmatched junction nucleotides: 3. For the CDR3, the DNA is TGTGCCAGCAGCTCGGGACTAGCGGGCGAGCAGTACTTC. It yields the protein CASSSGLAGEQYF.

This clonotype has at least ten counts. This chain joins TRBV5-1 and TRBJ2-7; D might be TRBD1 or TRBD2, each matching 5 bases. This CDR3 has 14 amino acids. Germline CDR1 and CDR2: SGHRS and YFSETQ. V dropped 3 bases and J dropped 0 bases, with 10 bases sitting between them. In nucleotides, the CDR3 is TGCGCCAGCAGCTGGTCCGGGGCCTCCTACGAGCAGTACTTC. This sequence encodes CASSWSGASYEQYF.

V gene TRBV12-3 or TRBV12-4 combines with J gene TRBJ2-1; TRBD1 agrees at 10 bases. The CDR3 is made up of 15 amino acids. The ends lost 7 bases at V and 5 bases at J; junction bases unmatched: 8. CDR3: CASTPGTGVHNEQFF. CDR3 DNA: TGTGCCAGCACCCCAGGGACAGGGGTACACAATGAGCAGTTCTTC.